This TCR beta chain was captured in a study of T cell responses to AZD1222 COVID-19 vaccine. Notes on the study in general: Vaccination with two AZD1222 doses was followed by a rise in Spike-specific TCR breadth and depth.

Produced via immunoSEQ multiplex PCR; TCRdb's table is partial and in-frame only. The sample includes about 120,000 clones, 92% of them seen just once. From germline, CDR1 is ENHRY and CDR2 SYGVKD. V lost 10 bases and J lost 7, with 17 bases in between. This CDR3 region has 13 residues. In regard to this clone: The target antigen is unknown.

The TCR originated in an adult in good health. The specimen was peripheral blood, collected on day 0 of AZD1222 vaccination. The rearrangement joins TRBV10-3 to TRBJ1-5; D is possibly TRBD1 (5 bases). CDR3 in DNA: TGTGCCACCTGGGGGGGTACCGGCCAGCCCCAGCATTTT. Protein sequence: CATWGGTGQPQHF.